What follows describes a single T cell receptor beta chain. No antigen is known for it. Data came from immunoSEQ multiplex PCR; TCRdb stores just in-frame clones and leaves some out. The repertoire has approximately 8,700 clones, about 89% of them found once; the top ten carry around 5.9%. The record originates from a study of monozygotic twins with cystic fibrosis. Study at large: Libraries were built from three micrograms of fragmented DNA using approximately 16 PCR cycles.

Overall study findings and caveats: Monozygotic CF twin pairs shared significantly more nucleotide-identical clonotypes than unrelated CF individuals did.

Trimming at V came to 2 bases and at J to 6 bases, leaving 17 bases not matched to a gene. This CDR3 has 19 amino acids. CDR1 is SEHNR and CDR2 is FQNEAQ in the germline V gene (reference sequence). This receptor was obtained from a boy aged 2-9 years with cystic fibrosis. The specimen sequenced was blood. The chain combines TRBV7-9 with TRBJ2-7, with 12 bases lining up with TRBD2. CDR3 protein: CASSLFRRGLAGGQSEQYV. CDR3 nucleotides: TGTGCCAGCAGCTTATTTAGGCGTGGTCTAGCGGGGGGGCAATCCGAGCAGTACGTC.